The present TCR beta chain was sequenced within a study of shared clonotypes between healthy human individuals. Findings of the study overall: Across subsets, estimated richness was generally greater for naive than for memory populations. Naive CD4 clonotype sharing across a handful of donors was around 5%.

Generated by immunoSEQ multiplex PCR, the TCRdb table keeps only in-frame clones and is missing some. The sample yields about 820,000 clones, 80% to 95% seen once. With regard to this clone: What it binds is unknown.

The naive CD8 subset, CD45RO-negative cells positively selected for CCR7, excluded terminally differentiated effector memory CD45RA+ cells. Every donor was a Caucasian adult from Nashville, Tennessee. The sample comprised naive CD8+ T cells sorted from blood. This sequence originates from a man aged 25-45 years in good health.

CDR3 nucleotides: TGTGCCAGCAGGGCCCTGGGTCCTAACTATGGCTACACCTTC. Translated, it gives CASRALGPNYGYTF. The V gene is TRBV5-4, the J gene TRBJ1-2; D remains ambiguous. The germline CDR1 and CDR2 sequences are SGHNT and YYREEE (reference sequence). The CDR3 has 14 amino acids. V shed 5 bases and J shed 0 bases, with 11 bases lying between them.